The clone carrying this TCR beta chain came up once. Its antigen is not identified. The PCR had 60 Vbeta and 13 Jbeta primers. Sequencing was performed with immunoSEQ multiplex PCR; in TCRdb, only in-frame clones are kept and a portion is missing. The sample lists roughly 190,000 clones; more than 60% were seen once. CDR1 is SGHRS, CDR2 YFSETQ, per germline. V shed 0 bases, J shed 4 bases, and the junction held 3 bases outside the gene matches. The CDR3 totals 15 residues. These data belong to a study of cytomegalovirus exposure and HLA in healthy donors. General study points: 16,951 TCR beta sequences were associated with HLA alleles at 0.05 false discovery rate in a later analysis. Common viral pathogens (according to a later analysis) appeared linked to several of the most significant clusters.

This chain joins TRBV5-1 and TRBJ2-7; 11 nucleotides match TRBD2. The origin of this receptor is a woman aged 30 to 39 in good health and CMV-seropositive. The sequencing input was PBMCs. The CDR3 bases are TGCGCCAGCAGCTTGGGTCTAGCGGGGGGATACGAGCAGTACTTC. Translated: CASSLGLAGGYEQYF.